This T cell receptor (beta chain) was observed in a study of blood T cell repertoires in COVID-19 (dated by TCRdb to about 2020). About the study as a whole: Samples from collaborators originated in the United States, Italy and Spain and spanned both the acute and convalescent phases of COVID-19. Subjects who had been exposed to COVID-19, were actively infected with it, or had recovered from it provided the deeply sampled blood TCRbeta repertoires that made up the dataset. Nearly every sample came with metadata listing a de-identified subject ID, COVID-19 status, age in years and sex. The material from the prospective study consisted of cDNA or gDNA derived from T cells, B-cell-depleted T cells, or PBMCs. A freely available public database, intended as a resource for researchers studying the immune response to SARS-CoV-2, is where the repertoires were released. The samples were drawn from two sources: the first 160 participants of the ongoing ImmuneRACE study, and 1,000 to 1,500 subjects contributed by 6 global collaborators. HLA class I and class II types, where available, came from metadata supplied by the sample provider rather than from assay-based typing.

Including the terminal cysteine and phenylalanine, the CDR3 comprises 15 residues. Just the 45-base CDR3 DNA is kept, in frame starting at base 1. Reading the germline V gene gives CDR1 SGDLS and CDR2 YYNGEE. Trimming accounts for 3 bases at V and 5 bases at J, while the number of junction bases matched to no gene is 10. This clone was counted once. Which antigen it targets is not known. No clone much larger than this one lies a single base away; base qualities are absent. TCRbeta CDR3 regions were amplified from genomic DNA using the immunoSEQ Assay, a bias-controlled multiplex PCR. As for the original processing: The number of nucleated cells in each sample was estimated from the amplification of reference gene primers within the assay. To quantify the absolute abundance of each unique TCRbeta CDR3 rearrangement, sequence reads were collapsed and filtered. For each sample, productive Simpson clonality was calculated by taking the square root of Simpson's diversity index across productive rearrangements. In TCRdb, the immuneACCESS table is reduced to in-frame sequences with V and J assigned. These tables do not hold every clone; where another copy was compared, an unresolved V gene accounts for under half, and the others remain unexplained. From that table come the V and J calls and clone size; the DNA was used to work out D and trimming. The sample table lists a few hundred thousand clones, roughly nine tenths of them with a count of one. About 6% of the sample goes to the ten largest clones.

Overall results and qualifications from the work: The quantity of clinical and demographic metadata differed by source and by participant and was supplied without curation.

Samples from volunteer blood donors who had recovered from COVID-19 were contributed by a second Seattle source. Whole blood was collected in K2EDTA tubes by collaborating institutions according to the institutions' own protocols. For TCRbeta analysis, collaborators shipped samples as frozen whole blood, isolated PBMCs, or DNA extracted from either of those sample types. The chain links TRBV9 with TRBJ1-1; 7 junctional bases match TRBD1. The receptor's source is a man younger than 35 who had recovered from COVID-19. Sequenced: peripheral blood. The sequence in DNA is TGTGCCAGCAGCGGAGGGACAGCGGCAGGAACTGAAGCTTTCTTT. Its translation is CASSGGTAAGTEAFF.